The 30 T cell receptor beta chains below come from one sample, sequenced in a study of beta chain features in type 1 diabetes (dated by TCRdb to 2017 to 2018). Here is what the overall study found, with its caveats: Type 1 diabetes patients showed a moderate but significant shortening of TCRB CDR3 length in all four CD4+ subsets.

The receptor library was made with the immunoSEQ multiplex PCR assay. The High Capacity cDNA Reverse Transcription Kit was used to reverse transcribe all of the isolated RNA, meaning that expressed TCRB transcripts were what got sequenced. Entries here come from immuneACCESS through TCRdb and include only in-frame sequences with V and J called. Some clones fail to appear in such tables; in the studies checked, an unresolved V gene covers under half of the shortfall, and the cause of the remainder is unknown. Within this sample are about 70,000 clones, with around 49% of them counted one time only. Of the sample, 0.7% falls within the top ten clones. No antigen has been assigned to these receptors. The source material was central memory CD4+ T cells from blood. These receptors were collected from a man between 25 and 39 years old with type 1 diabetes.

The CDR3 loop reads CASSLAPRRGPYEQYF. CDR3 nucleotide sequence: TGTGCCAGCAGCTTGGCACCACGACGAGGCCCCTACGAGCAGTACTTC. The chain uses TRBV5-5 and TRBJ2-7, with D hard to call. V dropped 0 bases and J dropped 2 bases, with 15 bases sitting between them. CDR1 is SGHKS and CDR2 is YYEKEE in the germline V gene (reference sequence). The CDR3 contains 16 residues.

The rearrangement links TRBV6-6 to TRBJ2-3; 8 nucleotides line up with TRBD1. From germline, CDR1 is MNHNY and CDR2 SVGAGI (reference sequence). The CDR3 covers 14 residues. V dropped 5 bases and J dropped 2; count of bases not matched to a gene: 3. The CDR3 region has the DNA TGTGCCAGCAGTACAGGGGGTTTCACAGATACGCAGTATTTT. Translating gives CASSTGGFTDTQYF.

The chain has TRBV2 and TRBJ1-1, with 8 bases fitting TRBD1. The CDR3 length is 12 residues. V lost 11 bases to trimming and J lost 3 bases; unmatched junction nucleotides: 5. Germline V gene lookup returns CDR1 SNHLY and CDR2 FYNNEI. CDR3 sequence reads: CAARGQYTEAFF. CDR3 nucleotides: TGTGCCGCCAGGGGGCAGTACACTGAAGCTTTCTTT.

The chain recombines TRBV5-1 with TRBJ1-1; unclear D gene. The CDR3 consists of 15 residues. The germline V gene encodes CDR1 SGHRS and CDR2 YFSETQ. Trimming cost V 0 bases and J 0 bases, with 9 bases left between them. CDR3 nucleotides: TGCGCCAGCAGCTTGGAGGCGGTGCTGAACACTGAAGCTTTCTTT. Translating gives CASSLEAVLNTEAFF.

This chain uses TRBV11-3 with TRBJ1-3; 7 bases are a match to TRBD1. The ends lost 4 bases at V and 3 bases at J; junction bases unmatched: 3. Germline CDR1 reads SGHNT; CDR2 reads YENEEA. The CDR3 consists of 14 residues. CDR3 sequence: CASSSGGFGNTIYF. The DNA of the CDR3 is TGTGCCAGCAGCTCAGGGGGATTTGGAAACACCATATATTTT.

This chain links TRBV11-1 with TRBJ2-3, with 7 bases that match TRBD1. The CDR3 extends over 16 amino acids. Germline V gene sequence: CDR1 SGHAT, CDR2 FQDESV (reference sequence). V lost 6 bases, J lost 2 bases, and 11 bases stayed unmatched. CDR3: CASRPPDRVNTDTQYF. In DNA, the CDR3 is TGTGCCAGCAGACCACCCGACAGGGTAAACACAGATACGCAGTATTTT.

This clone was detected a few times. The CDR3 DNA reads TGTGCCAGCAGCTTAGACAGATTAGCTAACTATGGCTACACCTTC. Translation: CASSLDRLANYGYTF. The V and J genes are TRBV7-2 and TRBJ1-2; unclear D gene. This CDR3 comprises 15 residues. Per germline, CDR1 SGHTA and CDR2 FQGNSA. V was trimmed by 1 base and J by 0 bases, leaving 9 bases between them.

This chain uses TRBV5-4 with TRBJ2-2; 12 bases are shared with TRBD2. This CDR3 region has 16 residues. CDR1 and CDR2 (germline): SGHNT, YYREEE (reference sequence). Trimming took 0 bases from V and 6 from J; bases not matched to a gene: 3. This CDR3 is CASSLGTSGTPGELFF. The CDR3 DNA reads TGTGCCAGCAGCTTGGGGACTAGCGGGACTCCCGGGGAGCTGTTTTTT.

This clone was picked up a small number of times. V usage is TRBV5-1 and J usage is TRBJ1-5, with D possibly TRBD1 on 6 matching bases. The CDR3 contains 14 residues. Trimming pared 0 bases from V and 6 bases from J, leaving 10 bases between. Germline V gene data show CDR1 as SGHRS and CDR2 as YFSETQ. CDR3 bases: TGCGCCAGCAGCTTGGGGGAAGGGGGTCAGCCCCAGCATTTT. Translating gives CASSLGEGGQPQHF.

The chain couples TRBV7-9 to TRBJ2-3; 14 bases fit TRBD2. Germline V gene sequence: CDR1 SEHNR, CDR2 FQNEAQ (reference sequence). Germline trimming cut 5 bases from V and 3 bases from J; bases unmatched to any gene: 7. The CDR3 extends over 17 amino acids. The CDR3 nucleotides read TGTGCCAGCAGCCTTGGACTAGCGGGAGGTGGAACAGATACGCAGTATTTT. It is translated as CASSLGLAGGGTDTQYF.

This clone was counted between two and nine times. The genes are TRBV30 and TRBJ1-2; D might be TRBD1 (6 bases). With 0 bases removed from V and 8 bases from J, the gap between germline ends came to 13 bases. CDR1 is GTSNPN and CDR2 is SVGIG in the germline V gene (reference sequence). This CDR3 has 13 amino acids. For the CDR3, the DNA is TGTGCCTGGAGTGTAGAAGGGGGTGGGGGCTACACCTTC. Residues: CAWSVEGGGGYTF.

This clone appeared once. The gene calls are TRBV10-3 and TRBJ2-6; D remains ambiguous. Per the germline V gene, CDR1 is ENHRY and CDR2 is SYGVKD. V lost 3 bases, J lost 0 bases, and 6 bases lay in between. There are 15 residues in the CDR3. Here the CDR3 reads CAISDGSSGANVLTF. Written as DNA, the CDR3 is TGTGCCATCAGTGATGGCTCCTCTGGGGCCAACGTCCTGACTTTC.

V and J are TRBV11-2 and TRBJ2-7, with D possibly being TRBD1 (6 bases). Germline V gene data show CDR1 as SGHAT and CDR2 as FQNNGV. CDR3 size: 14 residues. V was cut by 5 bases and J by 7 bases, with 18 bases left in between. CDR3: CASSAGDGSGEQYF. The CDR3 bases are TGTGCCAGCAGCGCAGGGGACGGCTCGGGGGAGCAGTACTTC.

CDR3 region: CASSISGTGLHEQYF. The CDR3, as DNA: TGTGCCAGTAGTATATCCGGGACAGGGCTACACGAGCAGTACTTC. The chain carries TRBV19 and TRBJ2-7; 9 bases map to TRBD1. Germline CDR1 is LNHDA and CDR2 is SQIVND (reference sequence). V shed 2 bases and J 5 bases; nucleotides not matched to a gene: 7. The CDR3 spans 15 residues.

The table lists this clone with a few counts. The chain uses TRBV6-5 and TRBJ2-1; TRBD2 aligns across 7 bases. After removal of 7 bases from V and 4 bases from J, the junction contained 10 bases not matched to a gene. The CDR3 loop spans 15 amino acids. Germline V gene lookup returns CDR1 MNHEY and CDR2 SVGAGI. The chain's CDR3 is CASTPRASGYNEQFF. The DNA for the CDR3 is TGTGCCAGCACCCCCAGGGCTAGCGGATACAATGAGCAGTTCTTC.

The chain recombines TRBV7-9 with TRBJ1-3, with D maybe TRBD1 (5 bases). The length of the CDR3 is 15 residues. The germline V gene encodes CDR1 SEHNR and CDR2 FQNEAQ (reference sequence). The V end lost 1 base, the J end lost 3 bases, and 10 bases lay between the germline ends. CDR3 sequence reads: CASSLGGAVGNTIYF. The CDR3 region has the DNA TGTGCCAGCAGCTTAGGGGGCGCGGTTGGAAACACCATATATTTT.

The rearrangement uses TRBV11-2 and TRBJ1-1, with 7 bases fitting TRBD1. CDR3 length: 14 residues. J lost 5 bases, V lost 6 bases, and 9 bases had no gene match. CDR1 SGHAT and CDR2 FQNNGV come from the germline V gene. CDR3 loop: CASREGASRTEAFF. The CDR3 coding sequence is TGTGCCAGCAGGGAGGGGGCAAGTAGGACTGAAGCTTTCTTT.

This chain uses TRBV5-1 with TRBJ1-1, with D unclear. This CDR3 has 14 residues. V shed 0 bases and J shed 1 base, with 7 bases lying between them. From germline, CDR1 is SGHRS and CDR2 YFSETQ. CDR3 region: CASSLGAGNTEAFF. DNA for the CDR3: TGCGCCAGCAGCTTGGGCGCAGGGAACACTGAAGCTTTCTTT.

This chain links TRBV15 with TRBJ1-2; a possible D gene is TRBD1 (5 bases). Trimming shortened V by 0 bases and J by 9 bases, and 8 bases separated the two germline ends. The CDR3 has 12 residues. Germline loops: CDR1 LNHNV, CDR2 YYDKDF (reference sequence). CDR3 region: CATSRDQGRYTF. CDR3 coding DNA: TGTGCCACCAGCAGAGACCAGGGTCGCTACACCTTC.

This clone was recorded a few times. CDR3: CASSPEKSGANVLTF. Here the CDR3 DNA reads TGTGCCAGCAGCCCGGAGAAGTCTGGGGCCAACGTCCTGACTTTC. The chain is built from TRBV7-2 and TRBJ2-6; no firm D call. V dropped 5 bases and J dropped 1 base, with 9 bases sitting between them. This CDR3 contains 15 residues. Germline lookup yields CDR1 SGHTA and CDR2 FQGNSA.

The chain employs TRBV5-6 and TRBJ2-1, with 9 bases lining up with TRBD1. The CDR3 consists of 15 residues. With 2 bases clipped from V and 4 bases from J, the junction kept 4 bases outside the gene matches. CDR1 and CDR2 from the germline V gene are SGHDT and YYEEEE. The CDR3: CASSFRDREYNEQFF. CDR3 coding DNA: TGTGCCAGCAGCTTCCGGGACAGGGAGTACAATGAGCAGTTCTTC.

The chain is built from TRBV2 and TRBJ2-1, with a possible D match to TRBD2 (5 bases). Germline V CDR1 and CDR2: SNHLY, FYNNEI. The V and J ends lost 7 bases and 0 bases respectively, with 7 bases between them. The CDR3 has 13 amino acids. CDR3 sequence (DNA): TGTGCCAGCACGGGAAACTCCTACAATGAGCAGTTCTTC. Translation: CASTGNSYNEQFF.

The V gene is TRBV5-1, the J gene TRBJ1-6, with TRBD1 identical over 9 bases. Germline V gives CDR1 SGHRS, CDR2 YFSETQ. With 2 bases clipped from V and 13 bases from J, the junction kept 7 bases outside the gene matches. This CDR3 has 14 residues. CDR3 in DNA: TGCGCCAGCAGCTTCCAGGACAGGGGAACCCCCCTCCACTTT. Protein sequence: CASSFQDRGTPLHF.

The rearrangement uses TRBV30 and TRBJ1-4, with D possibly being TRBD1 (5 bases). V was pared by 2 bases and J by 3 bases, with 13 bases between. Germline V gene lookup returns CDR1 GTSNPN and CDR2 SVGIG (reference sequence). There are 15 residues in the CDR3. The CDR3 DNA sequence: TGTGCCTGGAGTCCGGCGACAGCTGCTAATGAAAAACTGTTTTTT. The encoded protein is CAWSPATAANEKLFF.

The chain links TRBV27 to TRBJ2-2; D is undetermined. Trimming pared 2 bases from V and 4 bases from J, leaving 8 bases between. This CDR3 is 14 amino acids long. Germline assignment: CDR1 MNHEY and CDR2 SMNVEV (reference sequence). The CDR3 reads CASSLNGVTGELFF. The CDR3 region has the DNA TGTGCCAGCAGTTTAAATGGAGTCACCGGGGAGCTGTTTTTT.

This clone has ten or more counts. The CDR3 loop is CASSAPLAGLETQYF. The CDR3 nucleotides read TGTGCCAGCAGCGCCCCGTTGGCGGGGTTGGAGACCCAGTACTTC. This chain uses TRBV5-4 with TRBJ2-5; D is possibly TRBD2 (6 bases). The CDR3 is made up of 15 amino acids. Germline V gene lookup returns CDR1 SGHNT and CDR2 YYREEE (reference sequence). Trimming pared 4 bases from V and 5 bases from J, leaving 18 bases between. Looking up the rest from reference TRBV5-4 and TRBJ2-5 gives the full variable domain: ETGVTQSPTHLIKTRGQQVTLRCSSQSGHNTVSWYQQALGQGPQFIFQYYREEENGRGNFPPRFSGLQFPNYSSELNVNALELDDSALYLCASSAPLAGLETQYFGPGTRLLVL.

The chain links TRBV7-6 to TRBJ2-3; 9 bases match TRBD2. This CDR3 has 16 residues. Germline CDR1 reads SGHVS; CDR2 reads FNYEAQ. J gave up 5 bases and V 5 bases, and 11 bases lay outside the gene matches. CDR3 region: CASSPRSGGRGDTQYF. DNA of the CDR3: TGTGCCAGCAGCCCCCGTAGCGGGGGCCGGGGAGATACGCAGTATTTT.

The V and J genes are TRBV11-2 and TRBJ2-3; TRBD1 matches 10 bases. The CDR3 sequence is 18 residues long. The V and J ends lost 1 base and 1 base, in that order; junction bases with no gene match: 8. Germline V gene lookup returns CDR1 SGHAT and CDR2 FQNNGV. CDR3 bases: TGTGCCAGCAGCTTAGGGGGATCGGGGACAGGGGGCACAGATACGCAGTATTTT. Its protein is CASSLGGSGTGGTDTQYF.

The V call is TRBV28, the J call TRBJ1-2, with D unclear. This CDR3 contains 11 residues. V was pared by 4 bases and J by 8 bases, with 8 bases between. Germline V lookup: CDR1 MDHEN, CDR2 SYDVKM. CDR3 in DNA: TGTGCCAGCAGTTCCCGCGAAGGCTACACCTTC. This translates into CASSSREGYTF.

The V call is TRBV6-1, the J call TRBJ2-2; 7 positions match TRBD2. V gave up 2 bases and J gave up 3 bases; unmatched junction bases: 12. CDR1 is MNHNS, CDR2 SASEGT, per germline. The CDR3 consists of 18 residues. CDR3 loop: CASSETTPLADYTGELFF. The CDR3, as DNA: TGTGCCAGCAGTGAAACCACACCCCTAGCGGACTACACCGGGGAGCTGTTTTTT.